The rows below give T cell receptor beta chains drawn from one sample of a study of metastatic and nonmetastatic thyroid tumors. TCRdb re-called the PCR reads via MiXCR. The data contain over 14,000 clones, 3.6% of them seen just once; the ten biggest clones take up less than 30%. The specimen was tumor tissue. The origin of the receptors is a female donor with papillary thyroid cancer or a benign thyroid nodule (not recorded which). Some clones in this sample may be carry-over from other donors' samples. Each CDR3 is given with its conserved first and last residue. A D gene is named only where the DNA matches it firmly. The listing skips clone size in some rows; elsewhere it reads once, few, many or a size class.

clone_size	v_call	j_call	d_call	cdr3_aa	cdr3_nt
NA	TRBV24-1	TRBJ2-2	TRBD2	CATSDFAGDNTGELFF	TGTGCCACCAGTGATTTTGCGGGGGACAACACCGGGGAGCTGTTTTTT
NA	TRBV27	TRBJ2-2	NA	CASSLASTTGELFF	TGTGCCAGCAGTTTAGCCTCCACCACCGGGGAGCTGTTTTTT
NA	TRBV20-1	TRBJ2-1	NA	CSASHYNEQFF	TGCAGTGCTAGTCACTACAATGAGCAGTTCTTC
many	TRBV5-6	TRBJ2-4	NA	CASSLRGSKNIQYF	TGTGCCAGCAGCTTGAGGGGATCCAAAAACATTCAGTACTTC
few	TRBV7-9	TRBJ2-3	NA	CASSLLVPTDTQYF	TGTGCCAGCAGCTTACTAGTCCCCACAGATACGCAGTATTTT
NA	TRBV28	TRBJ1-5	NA	CASSFRQAEGDQPQHF	TGTGCCAGCAGTTTCCGACAGGCTGAGGGTGATCAGCCCCAGCATTTT
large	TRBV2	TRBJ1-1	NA	CATQEQAAEAFF	TGTGCCACCCAGGAGCAGGCGGCTGAAGCTTTCTTT
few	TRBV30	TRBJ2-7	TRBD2	CAWSVAGVNEQYF	TGTGCCTGGAGCGTAGCGGGAGTTAACGAGCAGTACTTC
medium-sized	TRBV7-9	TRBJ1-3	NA	CASGGGNTIYF	TGTGCCAGTGGCGGGGGAAACACCATATATTTT
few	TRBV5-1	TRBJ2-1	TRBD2	CASSLGGRADNEQFF	TGCGCCAGCAGCTTGGGCGGGAGGGCGGACAATGAGCAGTTCTTC
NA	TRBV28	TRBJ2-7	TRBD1	CASSIPGQGGEEQYF	TGTGCCAGCAGTATACCGGGACAGGGAGGGGAAGAGCAGTACTTC
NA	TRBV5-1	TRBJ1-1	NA	CASRRGWNTEAFF	TGCGCCAGCAGGAGGGGCTGGAACACTGAAGCTTTCTTT
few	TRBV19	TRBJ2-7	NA	CASSPQKFYEQYF	TGTGCCAGTAGTCCACAGAAGTTTTACGAGCAGTACTTC
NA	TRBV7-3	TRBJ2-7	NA	CASSAGGEQYF	TGTGCCAGCAGCGCAGGAGGGGAGCAGTACTTC
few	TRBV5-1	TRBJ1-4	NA	CASSLGGIATNEKLFF	TGCGCCAGCAGCTTGGGGGGGATCGCCACTAATGAAAAACTGTTTTTT
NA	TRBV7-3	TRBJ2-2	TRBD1	CASSLIDRAGELFF	TGTGCCAGCAGCTTAATCGACAGGGCCGGGGAGCTGTTTTTT
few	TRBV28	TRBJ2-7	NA	CASSRGEPGEQYF	TGTGCCAGCAGTCGCGGAGAGCCAGGCGAGCAGTACTTC
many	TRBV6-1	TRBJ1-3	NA	CASSEGTRSGNTIYF	TGTGCCAGCAGTGAGGGAACCAGATCTGGAAACACCATATATTTT
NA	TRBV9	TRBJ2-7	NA	CASSVLDWIDEQYF	TGTGCCAGCAGCGTACTCGACTGGATCGACGAGCAGTACTTC
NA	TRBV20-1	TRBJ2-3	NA	CSLARVDTDTQYF	TGCAGTCTAGCCAGGGTCGACACAGATACGCAGTATTTT
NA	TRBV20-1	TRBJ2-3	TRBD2	CSARDRAGERTDTQYF	TGCAGTGCTAGAGATAGAGCGGGAGAAAGGACAGATACGCAGTATTTT
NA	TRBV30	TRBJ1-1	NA	CAWSGTGTAGTEAFF	TGTGCCTGGAGTGGAACCGGGACGGCGGGGACTGAAGCTTTCTTT
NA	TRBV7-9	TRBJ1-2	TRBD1	CASSSGQGLEYGYTF	TGTGCCAGCAGCTCGGGACAGGGGCTCGAGTATGGCTACACCTTC
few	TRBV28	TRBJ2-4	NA	CASTHRGGAQDIQYF	TGTGCCAGCACCCATCGTGGGGGGGCGCAGGACATTCAGTACTTC
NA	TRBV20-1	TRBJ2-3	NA	CSARWGARGDTQYF	TGCAGTGCTAGGTGGGGAGCCCGAGGAGATACGCAGTATTTT